This T cell receptor beta chain was recovered during a study of blood T cell repertoires in COVID-19. Whole-study context: The samples span acute and convalescent COVID-19 from the United States, Italy and Spain. PBMCs, B-cell-depleted T cells, or T cells provided the cDNA or gDNA that made up the material.

There are 18 residues in the CDR3. Germline V gene lookup returns CDR1 SGHDN and CDR2 FVKESK. The V gene end was trimmed by 7 bases and the J gene end by 8 bases; junction bases not matched to a gene: 23. Authors' methods: Estimated nucleated cell counts came from reference gene primer amplification. Some clones are missing from TCRdb's copy, which holds only in-frame ones; the method was immunoSEQ multiplex PCR. The V and J calls and clone size are taken from that table; D and trimming were inferred from the DNA. This table has under 250,000 clones, 80% to 90% appearing once. Input material: peripheral blood. The V gene is TRBV14, the J gene TRBJ2-1; TRBD2 matches at 7 bases. The receptor was isolated from a human donor in a cohort sampled during active COVID-19. The CDR3 region is CASNPPSLAAFQGDEQFF. The CDR3 DNA follows: TGTGCCAGCAACCCGCCGAGCCTAGCGGCCTTCCAGGGCGATGAGCAGTTCTTC.